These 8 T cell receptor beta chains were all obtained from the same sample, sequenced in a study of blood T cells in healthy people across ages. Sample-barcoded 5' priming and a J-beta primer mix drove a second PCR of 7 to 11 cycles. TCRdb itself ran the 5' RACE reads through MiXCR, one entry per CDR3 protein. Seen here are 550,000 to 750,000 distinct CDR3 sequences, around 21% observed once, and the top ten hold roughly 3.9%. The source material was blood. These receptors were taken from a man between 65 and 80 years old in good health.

CDR3 sequence: CASGIVGLAGAFEQYF. CDR3 bases: TGTGCCAGCGGAATAGTGGGACTAGCGGGTGCCTTTGAGCAGTACTTC. The chain recombines TRBV21-1 with TRBJ2-7; TRBD2 is the table's D call and was not checked against the DNA. TRBV21-1 is a pseudogene. The CDR3 runs 16 residues.

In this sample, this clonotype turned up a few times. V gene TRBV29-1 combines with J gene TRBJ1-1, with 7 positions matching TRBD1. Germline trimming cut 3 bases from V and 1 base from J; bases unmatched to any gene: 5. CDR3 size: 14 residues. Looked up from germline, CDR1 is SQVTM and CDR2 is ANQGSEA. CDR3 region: CSVEWGDRNTEAFF. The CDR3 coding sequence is TGCAGCGTTGAGTGGGGGGACAGGAACACTGAAGCTTTCTTT.

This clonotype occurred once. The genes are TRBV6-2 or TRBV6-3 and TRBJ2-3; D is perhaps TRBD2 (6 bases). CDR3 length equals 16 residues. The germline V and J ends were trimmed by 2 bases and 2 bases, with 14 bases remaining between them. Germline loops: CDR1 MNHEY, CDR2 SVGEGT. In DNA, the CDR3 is TGTGCCAGCAGTTACCCCTGGGAGGATCTCACAGATACGCAGTATTTT. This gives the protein CASSYPWEDLTDTQYF.

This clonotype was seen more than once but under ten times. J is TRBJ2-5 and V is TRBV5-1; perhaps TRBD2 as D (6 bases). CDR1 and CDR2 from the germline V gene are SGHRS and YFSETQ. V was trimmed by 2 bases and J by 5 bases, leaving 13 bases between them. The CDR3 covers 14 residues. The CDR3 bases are TGCGCCAGCAGCTTAATTCAGGGAGGTGAGACCCAGTACTTC. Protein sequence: CASSLIQGGETQYF.

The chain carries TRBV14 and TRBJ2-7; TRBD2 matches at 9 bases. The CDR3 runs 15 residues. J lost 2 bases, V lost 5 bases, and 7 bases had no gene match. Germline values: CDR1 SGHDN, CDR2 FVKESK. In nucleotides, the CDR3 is TGTGCCAGCAGCGGAAGTAGCGGGAGTCCCTACGAGCAGTACTTC. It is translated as CASSGSSGSPYEQYF.

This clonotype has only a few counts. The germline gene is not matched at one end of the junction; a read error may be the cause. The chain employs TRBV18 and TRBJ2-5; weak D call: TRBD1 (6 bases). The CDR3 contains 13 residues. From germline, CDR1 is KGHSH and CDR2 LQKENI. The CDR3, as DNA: TGTGCCAGCTCACGGGACATACAAGGGACCCAGTACTTC. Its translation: CASSRDIQGTQYF. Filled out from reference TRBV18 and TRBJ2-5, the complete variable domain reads NAGVMQNPRHLVRRRGQEARLRCSPMKGHSHVYWYRQLPEEGLKFMVYLQKENIIDESGMPKERFSAEFPKEGPSILRIQQVVRGDSAAYFCASSRDIQGTQYFGPGTRLLVL.

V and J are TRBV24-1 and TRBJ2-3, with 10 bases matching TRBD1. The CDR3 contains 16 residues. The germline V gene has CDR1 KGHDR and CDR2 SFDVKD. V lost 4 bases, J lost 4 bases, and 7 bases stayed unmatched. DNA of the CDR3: TGTGCCACCAGTGACCCCGGGACAGGGGAATCAGATACGCAGTATTTT. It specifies CATSDPGTGESDTQYF.

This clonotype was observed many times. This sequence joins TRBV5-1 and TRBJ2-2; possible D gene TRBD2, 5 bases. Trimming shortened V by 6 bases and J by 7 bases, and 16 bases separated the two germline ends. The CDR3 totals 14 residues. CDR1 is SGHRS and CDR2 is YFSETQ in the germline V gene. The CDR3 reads CASNWVGGLGELFF. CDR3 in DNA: TGCGCCAGCAACTGGGTTGGTGGACTCGGGGAGCTGTTTTTT.